In its sample, the clone carrying this TCR beta chain was seen many times. Its antigen is undetermined. CDR1 is SGHVS and CDR2 is FNYEAQ in the germline V gene. The CDR3 consists of 17 residues. V lost 1 base, J lost 3 bases, and 11 bases stayed unmatched. These data are taken from a study of T-cell memory formation after mild COVID-19. Study-wide context: TCR clusters were mostly donor specific. General study points: Certain responding clones were present in pre-infection memory, suggesting participation of cross-reactive memory. Clones which contracted sat mainly in CM and EM if CD4+, and in EMRA if CD8+.

TCRdb called the 5' RACE reads again in MiXCR, with one record for every CDR3 protein. This repertoire shows about 16,000 distinct CDR3 sequences, roughly 25% found once; its top ten account for 55% to 70%. The sample comprised PBMCs or a T cell subset sorted from them (not recorded which). The source of this sequence is a man between 18 and 29 years old who had mild COVID-19 (a few samples of this study predate the infection). Cell type and time point are not known. The chain has TRBV7-6 and TRBJ1-1, with 7 nucleotides matching TRBD1. CDR3 DNA: TGTGCCAGCAGCTTAGAGGATACAGGGGAGGTTGACACTGAAGCTTTCTTT. This translates into CASSLEDTGEVDTEAFF.